A selection of T cell receptor beta chains follows, all from one sample in a study of blood T cell repertoires in COVID-19. The data were produced by immunoSEQ multiplex PCR, yet TCRdb's version contains in-frame clones alone and is incomplete. The repertoire has some 170,000 clones, about 83% of them found once; the top ten carry around 13%. Sequenced material: peripheral blood. Source of these receptors: a woman aged 70-85 years with COVID-19, enrolled during active disease. Both conserved end residues are part of each CDR3. Fields, in order: D gene, CDR3 length, V gene, J gene, clone size, CDR3 DNA, CDR3 protein. A D gene is named only where the DNA matches it firmly. A row's size may be missing; if present it is once, few, many or a size class.

d_gene: TRBD2
len: 15
v_gene: TRBV18
j_gene: TRBJ2-2
abundance: NA
CDR3nt: TGTGCCAGCATACTAGCGGGAGAAAATGACGGGGAGCTGTTTTTT
CDR3aa: CASILAGENDGELFF

d_gene: NA
len: 13
v_gene: TRBV24-1
j_gene: TRBJ2-1
abundance: NA
CDR3nt: TGTGCCACCAGCCACAGAAGCTACAATGAGCAGTTCTTC
CDR3aa: CATSHRSYNEQFF

d_gene: TRBD2
len: 16
v_gene: TRBV3-1/TRBV3-2
j_gene: TRBJ2-1
abundance: NA
CDR3nt: TGTGCCAGCAGCCAAGATGAGGGACTAGCTCGCAATGAGCAGTTCTTC
CDR3aa: CASSQDEGLARNEQFF

d_gene: NA
len: 16
v_gene: TRBV11-2
j_gene: TRBJ2-1
abundance: NA
CDR3nt: TGTGCCAGCAGCTCGGGGGGCGGGAGCTCCTACAATGAGCAGTTCTTC
CDR3aa: CASSSGGGSSYNEQFF

d_gene: NA
len: 13
v_gene: TRBV7-3
j_gene: TRBJ1-2
abundance: few
CDR3nt: TGTGCCAGCAGCTTAGTGGGGGCGCGTGGCTACACCTTC
CDR3aa: CASSLVGARGYTF

d_gene: NA
len: 15
v_gene: TRBV6-5
j_gene: TRBJ1-4
abundance: NA
CDR3nt: TGTGCCAGCAGCCAAGGACAGCTTGATAATGAAAAACTGTTTTTT
CDR3aa: CASSQGQLDNEKLFF

d_gene: NA
len: 13
v_gene: TRBV30
j_gene: TRBJ2-5
abundance: NA
CDR3nt: TGTGCCTGGAGCGGAGGGGCCGGAGAGACCCAGTACTTC
CDR3aa: CAWSGGAGETQYF

d_gene: NA
len: 11
v_gene: TRBV6-1
j_gene: TRBJ2-1
abundance: NA
CDR3nt: TGTGCCAGCAGTGATCTAAGCGAGCAGTTCTTC
CDR3aa: CASSDLSEQFF

d_gene: NA
len: 16
v_gene: TRBV7-3
j_gene: TRBJ2-1
abundance: once
CDR3nt: TGTGCCAGCAGCATACGCCGGGACACACCCTACAATGAGCAGTTCTTC
CDR3aa: CASSIRRDTPYNEQFF

d_gene: TRBD1
len: 13
v_gene: TRBV4-1
j_gene: TRBJ2-7
abundance: NA
CDR3nt: TGCGCCAGCAGCCGGGACAGAGATTACGAGCAGTACTTC
CDR3aa: CASSRDRDYEQYF

d_gene: TRBD1
len: 15
v_gene: TRBV10-3
j_gene: TRBJ2-5
abundance: NA
CDR3nt: TGTGCCATCAGCACGGGACAGGCGGCTCAAGAGACCCAGTACTTC
CDR3aa: CAISTGQAAQETQYF

d_gene: TRBD1
len: 15
v_gene: TRBV19
j_gene: TRBJ1-2
abundance: NA
CDR3nt: TGTGCCAGTAGTACAGGACAGGGGCAGGCCTATGGCTACACCTTC
CDR3aa: CASSTGQGQAYGYTF

d_gene: TRBD2
len: 16
v_gene: TRBV3-1/TRBV3-2
j_gene: TRBJ2-1
abundance: NA
CDR3nt: TGTGCCAGCACCCCCGGCGGGAGGGCCCTCTACAATGAGCAGTTCTTC
CDR3aa: CASTPGGRALYNEQFF

d_gene: TRBD1
len: 13
v_gene: TRBV19
j_gene: TRBJ1-6
abundance: NA
CDR3nt: TGTGCCAGTAGTGACACAGGGGGCTCACCCCTCCACTTT
CDR3aa: CASSDTGGSPLHF

d_gene: NA
len: 14
v_gene: TRBV28
j_gene: TRBJ2-7
abundance: NA
CDR3nt: TGTGCCAGCAGGGGGGGGCGTGAGATATCCGAGCAGTACTTC
CDR3aa: CASRGGREISEQYF

d_gene: TRBD1
len: 13
v_gene: TRBV29-1
j_gene: TRBJ2-5
abundance: NA
CDR3nt: TGCAGCGCTCCGACAGGGGGCCCAGAGACCCAGTACTTC
CDR3aa: CSAPTGGPETQYF

d_gene: TRBD1
len: 15
v_gene: TRBV19
j_gene: TRBJ2-5
abundance: NA
CDR3nt: TGTGCCAGTAGTATTGGGACAGGGAATCCAGAGACCCAGTACTTC
CDR3aa: CASSIGTGNPETQYF

d_gene: TRBD2
len: 14
v_gene: TRBV10-3
j_gene: TRBJ2-1
abundance: NA
CDR3nt: TGTGCCGGAAGACGGGAGGGCCCCTACAATGAGCAGTTCTTC
CDR3aa: CAGRREGPYNEQFF

d_gene: TRBD1
len: 15
v_gene: TRBV4-3
j_gene: TRBJ2-3
abundance: NA
CDR3nt: TGCGCCAGCAGCCAAGGACAGGGGGTTACAGATACGCAGTATTTT
CDR3aa: CASSQGQGVTDTQYF

d_gene: TRBD2
len: 16
v_gene: TRBV5-1
j_gene: TRBJ2-5
abundance: NA
CDR3nt: TGCGCCAGCAGCTTGGCATCGGCGGGAGCCGGGGAGACCCAGTACTTC
CDR3aa: CASSLASAGAGETQYF

d_gene: TRBD1
len: 14
v_gene: TRBV6-5
j_gene: TRBJ2-7
abundance: NA
CDR3nt: TGTGCCAGCGCTCGAGGGACAGTCACCTACGAGCAGTACTTC
CDR3aa: CASARGTVTYEQYF

d_gene: TRBD1
len: 15
v_gene: TRBV19
j_gene: TRBJ1-2
abundance: NA
CDR3nt: TGTGCCAGTAGTATAATCAGCGGAGGGGGCAATGGCTACACCTTC
CDR3aa: CASSIISGGGNGYTF

d_gene: TRBD1
len: 16
v_gene: TRBV2
j_gene: TRBJ1-1
abundance: NA
CDR3nt: TGTGCCAGCAGATTAGAGAACGCAGGGGGCGCGACTGAAGCTTTCTTT
CDR3aa: CASRLENAGGATEAFF

d_gene: TRBD2
len: 17
v_gene: TRBV15
j_gene: TRBJ2-7
abundance: NA
CDR3nt: TGTGCCACCAGCAGAGGGGAACGGGGACTAGGAACCTACGAGCAGTACTTC
CDR3aa: CATSRGERGLGTYEQYF

d_gene: TRBD2
len: 15
v_gene: TRBV3-1/TRBV3-2
j_gene: TRBJ2-5
abundance: NA
CDR3nt: TGTGCCAGCAGCCAACTAGCGGGAAAACAAGAGACCCAGTACTTC
CDR3aa: CASSQLAGKQETQYF

d_gene: TRBD1
len: 15
v_gene: TRBV27
j_gene: TRBJ2-5
abundance: NA
CDR3nt: TGTGCCAGCAAGAGGGACAGGGGCATGGGAGGGACCCAGTACTTC
CDR3aa: CASKRDRGMGGTQYF

d_gene: TRBD1
len: 17
v_gene: TRBV30
j_gene: TRBJ1-4
abundance: NA
CDR3nt: TGTGCCTGGAGTGCGTTCCTACAGGGGCTCGGTAATGAAAAACTGTTTTTT
CDR3aa: CAWSAFLQGLGNEKLFF

d_gene: NA
len: 15
v_gene: TRBV30
j_gene: TRBJ1-5
abundance: few
CDR3nt: TGTGCCTGGAGTGTACGGGGGGGCGTTAATCAGCCCCAGCATTTT
CDR3aa: CAWSVRGGVNQPQHF